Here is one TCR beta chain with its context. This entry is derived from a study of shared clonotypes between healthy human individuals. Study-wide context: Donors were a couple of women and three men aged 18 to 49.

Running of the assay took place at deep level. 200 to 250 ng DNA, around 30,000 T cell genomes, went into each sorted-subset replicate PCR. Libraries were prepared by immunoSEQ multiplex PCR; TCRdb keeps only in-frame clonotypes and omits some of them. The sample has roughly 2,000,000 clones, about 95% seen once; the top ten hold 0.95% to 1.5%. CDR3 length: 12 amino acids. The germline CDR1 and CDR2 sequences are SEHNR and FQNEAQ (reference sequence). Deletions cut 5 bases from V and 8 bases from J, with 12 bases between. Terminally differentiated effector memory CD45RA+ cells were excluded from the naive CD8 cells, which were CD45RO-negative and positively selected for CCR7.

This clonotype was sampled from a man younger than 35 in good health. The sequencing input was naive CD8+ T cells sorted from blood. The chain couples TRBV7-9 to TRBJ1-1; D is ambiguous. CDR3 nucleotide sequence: TGTGCCAGCAGCCCATCCCTGGGGGAAGCTTTCTTT. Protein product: CASSPSLGEAFF. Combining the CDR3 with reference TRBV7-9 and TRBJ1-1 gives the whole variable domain DTGVSQNPRHKITKRGQNVTFRCDPISEHNRLYWYRQTLGQGPEFLTYFQNEAQLEKSRLLSDRFSAERPKGSFSTLEIQRTEQGDSAMYLCASSPSLGEAFFGQGTRLTVV.